These 18 T cell receptor beta chains originate from one sample sequenced in a study of siplizumab effects on memory and regulatory T cells. Produced via immunoSEQ multiplex PCR; TCRdb's table is partial and in-frame only. Of some 7,700 clones in the sample, roughly three quarters were seen once. What was sequenced was effector memory CD8+ T cells sorted from blood. The subset is: unstimulated CD8+ effector memory T cells. The receptors shown here come from a human donor in good health.

This chain links TRBV6-4 with TRBJ2-1; D uncertain. The CDR3 extends over 14 amino acids. The V and J ends lost 2 bases and 5 bases respectively, with 10 bases between them. Germline lookup yields CDR1 MRHNA and CDR2 SNTAGT. CDR3 in amino acids: CASSDGDGHNEQFF. The CDR3 DNA is TGTGCCAGCAGTGACGGGGATGGGCACAATGAGCAGTTCTTC.

In its sample, this clone was seen once. The V gene is TRBV14, the J gene TRBJ2-3; D not resolved. The CDR3 has 15 amino acids. Germline-derived CDR1 and CDR2 are SGHDN and FVKESK. V shed 0 bases and J shed 4 bases, with 11 bases lying between them. The CDR3 coding sequence is TGTGCCAGCAGCCAAGATCTAGGCTCAGCAGATACGCAGTATTTT. It is translated as CASSQDLGSADTQYF.

This clone was seen more than once but under ten times. V gene TRBV10-1 combines with J gene TRBJ1-5, with 7 bases lining up with TRBD1. The CDR3 spans 17 residues. The germline CDR1 and CDR2 sequences are WNHNN and SYGVQD (reference sequence). Unmatched junction bases numbered 18, after V lost 7 bases and J lost 6 bases. The CDR3 nucleotides read TGCGCCAGCACCAAACTCCCCCAAACAGGGGTTAGTCAGCCCCAGCATTTT. Its translation: CASTKLPQTGVSQPQHF.

The chain joins TRBV7-3 to TRBJ2-4, with TRBD2 identical over 7 bases. Trimming cost V 0 bases and J 4 bases; bases outside gene matches: 3. The germline V gene has CDR1 SGHTA and CDR2 FQGTGA. The CDR3 sequence is 15 residues long. CDR3 bases: TGTGCCAGCAGCTTAACGGCTAGCGGAAAAAACATTCAGTACTTC. This codes for CASSLTASGKNIQYF.

The chain has TRBV4-1 and TRBJ1-1; D possibly corresponds to TRBD1 (5 bases). The V and J ends lost 6 bases and 5 bases respectively, with 22 bases between them. In germline, CDR1 is MGHRA, CDR2 YSYEKL. There are 16 residues in the CDR3. The CDR3 is CASRAPGTPGRTEAFF. CDR3 nucleotide sequence: TGCGCCAGCAGAGCCCCCGGGACTCCTGGGAGGACTGAAGCTTTCTTT.

V gene TRBV6-6 combines with J gene TRBJ2-5; unclear D gene. Trimming stripped 4 bases from V and 5 bases from J, with 5 bases between. The germline gives CDR1 MNHNY, CDR2 SVGAGI (reference sequence). The CDR3 is made up of 11 amino acids. The CDR3 DNA reads TGTGCCAGCAGTTTAATGGAGACCCAGTACTTC. Its protein product is CASSLMETQYF.

The rearrangement uses TRBV7-8 and TRBJ2-7; no clear D gene. Per germline, CDR1 SGHVS and CDR2 FQNEAQ. The CDR3 extends over 13 amino acids. V was trimmed by 5 bases and J by 7 bases, leaving 15 bases between them. CDR3 in amino acids: CASSRTDPWEQYF. The CDR3 DNA is TGTGCCAGCAGCAGGACGGATCCATGGGAGCAGTACTTC.

This chain connects TRBV19 to TRBJ2-1, with D perhaps TRBD2 (6 bases). CDR3 length equals 14 residues. Germline assignment: CDR1 LNHDA and CDR2 SQIVND (reference sequence). Trimming shortened V by 5 bases and J by 5 bases, and 13 bases separated the two germline ends. The CDR3 DNA sequence: TGTGCCAGTAGTCCCCGGGAGATTAACAATGAGCAGTTCTTC. Its protein product is CASSPREINNEQFF.

V gene TRBV14 combines with J gene TRBJ1-1, with unresolved D. V was pared by 4 bases and J by 5 bases, with 14 bases between. Germline assignment: CDR1 SGHDN and CDR2 FVKESK. This CDR3 has 14 residues. The CDR3 DNA follows: TGTGCCAGCAGCCGGGAGGTCCGTGGAACTGAAGCTTTCTTT. Its protein is CASSREVRGTEAFF.

The chain links TRBV28 to TRBJ2-1; unclear D gene. V dropped 6 bases and J dropped 2 bases, with 14 bases sitting between them. CDR1 and CDR2 from the germline V gene are MDHEN and SYDVKM. This CDR3 has 15 amino acids. CDR3 DNA sequence: TGTGCCAGCAGGCCCCCGTACCATCCCTACAATGAGCAGTTCTTC. Its translation is CASRPPYHPYNEQFF.

The gene calls are TRBV7-9 and TRBJ2-7, with D maybe TRBD2 (7 bases). V shed 2 bases and J shed 2 bases, with 19 bases lying between them. The CDR3 contains 17 residues. The germline CDR1 and CDR2 sequences are SEHNR and FQNEAQ (reference sequence). The CDR3, as DNA: TGTGCCAGCAGCTTAAGTGGGGGGGCAGGGGACCCCTACGAGCAGTACTTC. This translates into CASSLSGGAGDPYEQYF.

This clone was counted a single time. A read error may account for a junction end that differs from germline. The gene calls are TRBV7-9 and TRBJ1-2, with 9 bases lining up with TRBD1. This CDR3 spans 16 amino acids. Germline loops: CDR1 SEHNR, CDR2 FQNEAQ (reference sequence). The CDR3 protein is CASSQDPGTGYYGYTF. Here the CDR3 DNA reads TGCGCCAGCAGCCAAGACCCCGGGACAGGGTACTATGGCTACACCTTC.

For the CDR3, the DNA is TGTGCCAGCAGCCAAACAGGGGACAATCAGCCCCAGCATTTT. The encoded protein is CASSQTGDNQPQHF. V and J are TRBV4-2 and TRBJ1-5, with TRBD1 identical over 7 bases. The CDR3 consists of 14 residues. V dropped 2 bases and J dropped 3; count of bases not matched to a gene: 1. Germline V CDR1 and CDR2: LGHNA, YNFKEQ.

CDR3 DNA sequence: TGTGCCAGCAGTACGGGGGGGGAAAGCAATGAGCAGTTCTTC. It codes for CASSTGGESNEQFF. The rearrangement joins TRBV6-5 to TRBJ2-1, with 8 bases matching TRBD2. CDR1 and CDR2 from the germline V gene are MNHEY and SVGAGI. Losses at the gene ends were 5 bases for V and 6 bases for J; bases not matched to a gene: 6. This CDR3 is built from 14 residues.

V gene TRBV4-1 combines with J gene TRBJ1-1, with D unresolved. Germline V gene sequence: CDR1 MGHRA, CDR2 YSYEKL. V dropped 3 bases and J dropped 5 bases, with 10 bases sitting between them. The CDR3 is made up of 13 amino acids. The CDR3 protein is CASSQGHNTEAFF. DNA of the CDR3: TGCGCCAGCAGCCAGGGCCATAATACTGAAGCTTTCTTT.

The chain joins TRBV4-1 to TRBJ2-3, with 7 bases that match TRBD1. The CDR3 is 17 residues long. Per the germline V gene, CDR1 is MGHRA and CDR2 is YSYEKL. Trimming cost V 0 bases and J 5 bases; bases outside gene matches: 11. The CDR3 region has the DNA TGCGCCAGCAGCCAAGATTCGGATCCAGGGGGTGAAGATACGCAGTATTTT. It encodes CASSQDSDPGGEDTQYF.

The rearrangement links TRBV6-4 to TRBJ2-1; TRBD2 aligns across 9 bases. The V gene's germline CDR1 is MRHNA and CDR2 SNTAGT. The CDR3 totals 14 residues. V gave up 4 bases and J gave up 2 bases; unmatched junction bases: 0. The CDR3 coding sequence is TGTGCCAGCAGTGGCGGGGGGGCCTACAATGAGCAGTTCTTC. Protein: CASSGGGAYNEQFF.

The chain links TRBV6-5 to TRBJ1-5; no definite D call. V shed 5 bases and J shed 7 bases, with 15 bases lying between them. Germline CDR1 is MNHEY and CDR2 is SVGAGI. This CDR3 comprises 14 residues. CDR3 DNA sequence: TGTGCCAGCAGTGAGGGCAAGGGAAGCCAGCCCCAGCATTTT. As protein: CASSEGKGSQPQHF.